These 16 T cell receptor beta chains came from one sample sequenced in a study of T cell repertoires in cytomegalovirus infection. TCRdb called the reads again in MiXCR, with one record for every CDR3 protein. The table includes approximately 500,000 distinct CDR3 sequences, about 11% detected once. The specimen sequenced was PBMCs. Every receptor here comes from a human donor in good health (CMV status not recorded). Some clones in this sample may be carry-over from other donors' samples.

V and J are TRBV4-2 and TRBJ1-2, with a possible D match to TRBD1 (5 bases). Germline V lookup: CDR1 LGHNA, CDR2 YNFKEQ. The CDR3 extends over 15 amino acids. The V and J ends lost 3 bases and 1 base respectively, with 12 bases between them. DNA for the CDR3: TGTGCCAGCAGCCAGGATCCGACAGATAACTATGGCTACACCTTC. Its translation is CASSQDPTDNYGYTF.

In its sample, this clonotype was seen many times. The chain employs TRBV6-5 and TRBJ1-1; D is possibly TRBD1 (6 bases). Trimming shortened V by 0 bases and J by 7 bases, and 9 bases separated the two germline ends. The V gene's germline CDR1 is MNHEY and CDR2 SVGAGI. The CDR3 runs to 13 residues. The CDR3 protein is CASSYSEGHEAFF. The DNA for the CDR3 is TGTGCCAGCAGTTACTCAGAGGGACATGAAGCTTTCTTT.

Many counts were recorded for this clonotype. The V call is TRBV7-2, the J call TRBJ2-7; 8 nucleotides match TRBD1. V shed 5 bases, J shed 2 bases, and the junction held 5 bases outside the gene matches. Germline assignment: CDR1 SGHTA and CDR2 FQGNSA. The CDR3 is 14 residues long. For the CDR3, the DNA is TGTGCCAGCAGCCTCCGACAGGGGCCCTACGAGCAGTACTTC. Its protein product is CASSLRQGPYEQYF.

This clonotype was counted many times. The V and J genes are TRBV2 and TRBJ1-2; D uncertain. The CDR3 runs to 9 residues. Trimming cost V 7 bases and J 4 bases, with 1 base left between them. Per the germline V gene, CDR1 is SNHLY and CDR2 is FYNNEI. The CDR3 coding sequence is TGTGCCAGCATCTATGGCTACACCTTC. This gives the protein CASIYGYTF.

This clonotype was recorded a few times. The genes are TRBV9 and TRBJ2-7; 8 nucleotides line up with TRBD2. Germline V lookup: CDR1 SGDLS, CDR2 YYNGEE. The CDR3 runs 14 residues. J gave up 1 base and V 0 bases, and 0 bases lay outside the gene matches. CDR3 amino acids: CASSVGGRSYEQYF. The DNA for the CDR3 is TGTGCCAGCAGCGTAGGCGGGAGGTCCTACGAGCAGTACTTC.

This clonotype was found many times. The chain couples TRBV11-2 to TRBJ1-1; D unclear. V lost 0 bases and J 5 bases, leaving 13 bases between the germline ends. The germline gives CDR1 SGHAT, CDR2 FQNNGV. The CDR3 has 15 residues. The CDR3 sequence: CASSLDTGVGTEAFF. The CDR3, as DNA: TGTGCCAGCAGCTTAGATACGGGAGTGGGTACTGAAGCTTTCTTT.

The chain uses TRBV19 and TRBJ2-2, with a possible D match to TRBD1 (5 bases). Germline V gene sequence: CDR1 LNHDA, CDR2 SQIVND (reference sequence). The CDR3 totals 14 residues. Trimming stripped 6 bases from V and 3 bases from J, with 11 bases between. CDR3 sequence (DNA): TGTGCCAGTAGCCTCAGACAGTACACCGGGGAGCTGTTTTTT. Protein: CASSLRQYTGELFF.

V is TRBV30 and J is TRBJ2-2; D is ambiguous. Trimming took off 1 base at V and 6 bases at J, with 15 bases between the two ends. This CDR3 is 15 amino acids long. In germline, CDR1 is GTSNPN, CDR2 SVGIG (reference sequence). CDR3 DNA: TGTGCCTGGAGTGGCCAACTTTCGACCTCCGGGGAGCTGTTTTTT. This encodes CAWSGQLSTSGELFF. Full variable domain (rest looked up from reference TRBV30 and TRBJ2-2): SQTIHQWPATLVQPVGSPLSLECTVEGTSNPNLYWYRQAAGRGLQLLFYSVGIGQISSEVPQNLSASRPQDRQFILSSKKLLLSDSGFYLCAWSGQLSTSGELFFGEGSRLTVL.

This clonotype was observed at least ten times. V usage is TRBV20-1 and J usage is TRBJ2-1; 14 bases agree with TRBD2. Losses at the gene ends were 5 bases for V and 5 bases for J; bases not matched to a gene: 14. Looked up from germline, CDR1 is DFQATT and CDR2 is SNEGSKA (reference sequence). This CDR3 comprises 18 residues. CDR3 DNA sequence: TGCAGTGCTGTCACCCTCGGGACTAGCGGGAGACAGAACAATGAGCAGTTCTTC. This codes for CSAVTLGTSGRQNNEQFF.

This clonotype was seen many times. This rearrangement joins TRBV10-3 to TRBJ2-5; 9 bases are shared with TRBD1. The CDR3 has 12 residues. The junction had 4 bases not matched to a gene; V was cut back by 11 bases and J by 3 bases. Per germline, CDR1 ENHRY and CDR2 SYGVKD. The CDR3 sequence is CAVGQGKETQYF. The DNA for the CDR3 is TGTGCCGTCGGACAGGGGAAAGAGACCCAGTACTTC.

The chain uses TRBV5-5 and TRBJ1-6; possibly TRBD1 for D (5 bases). The ends were cut back, 1 base at V and 14 bases at J, with 10 bases in the middle. This CDR3 comprises 12 residues. Germline assignment: CDR1 SGHKS and CDR2 YYEKEE (reference sequence). CDR3 DNA sequence: TGTGCCAGCAGCTTGTATGGGGGGGCCCTCCACTTT. It translates to CASSLYGGALHF.

This clonotype appeared many times. The chain is built from TRBV12-3 or TRBV12-4 and TRBJ1-2; D gene uncertain. V was clipped by 0 bases and J by 13 bases, with 6 bases between them. The CDR3 loop spans 10 amino acids. CDR3 region: CASSLATTTF. The CDR3 DNA sequence: TGTGCCAGCAGTTTAGCGACAACCACCTTC.

This clonotype was found many times. The chain combines TRBV5-5 with TRBJ2-3; tentative D call: TRBD1 (6 bases). The CDR3 spans 21 residues. V was pared by 5 bases and J by 6 bases, with 37 bases between. Germline V CDR1 and CDR2: SGHKS, YYEKEE (reference sequence). CDR3 sequence: CASSHRQAALLGSTVSDTQYF. CDR3 DNA: TGTGCCAGCAGTCACCGACAGGCTGCCCTTCTCGGGTCAACCGTGAGTGATACGCAGTATTTT.

In its sample, this clonotype was seen a few times. The V call is TRBV28, the J call TRBJ2-1; D perhaps matches TRBD2 (6 bases). The CDR3 is 14 residues long. Trimming left V 7 bases short and J 15 bases short, with 25 bases between. Germline V CDR1 and CDR2: MDHEN, SYDVKM. CDR3 sequence reads: CASKFRPEGGLWFF. The CDR3 nucleotides read TGTGCCAGCAAGTTTCGGCCCGAGGGAGGACTGTGGTTCTTC.

This clonotype was recorded a few times. A much more abundant neighbour one base away suggests this may be a read error. The chain uses TRBV7-9 and TRBJ1-4; 7 bases line up with TRBD1. V trimming: 5 bases; J trimming: 6 bases; junction bases outside the gene matches: 3. This CDR3 is 13 amino acids long. Germline V gene data show CDR1 as SEHNR and CDR2 as FQNEAQ (reference sequence). The CDR3 protein is CASSPDRHEKLFF. Written as DNA, the CDR3 is TGTGCCAGCAGCCCGGACAGGCATGAAAAACTGTTTTTT.

This clonotype was counted ten times or more. This rearrangement joins TRBV18 to TRBJ1-1; D is possibly TRBD1 (6 bases). The CDR3 is made up of 15 amino acids. Trimming stripped 3 bases from V and 0 bases from J, with 11 bases between. CDR1 and CDR2 from the germline V gene are KGHSH and LQKENI. The CDR3 region is CASSPSQGLNTEAFF. CDR3 coding DNA: TGTGCCAGCTCACCCTCACAGGGCCTGAACACTGAAGCTTTCTTT. The complete variable domain, with remaining parts taken from reference TRBV18 and TRBJ1-1, reads NAGVMQNPRHLVRRRGQEARLRCSPMKGHSHVYWYRQLPEEGLKFMVYLQKENIIDESGMPKERFSAEFPKEGPSILRIQQVVRGDSAAYFCASSPSQGLNTEAFFGQGTRLTVV.